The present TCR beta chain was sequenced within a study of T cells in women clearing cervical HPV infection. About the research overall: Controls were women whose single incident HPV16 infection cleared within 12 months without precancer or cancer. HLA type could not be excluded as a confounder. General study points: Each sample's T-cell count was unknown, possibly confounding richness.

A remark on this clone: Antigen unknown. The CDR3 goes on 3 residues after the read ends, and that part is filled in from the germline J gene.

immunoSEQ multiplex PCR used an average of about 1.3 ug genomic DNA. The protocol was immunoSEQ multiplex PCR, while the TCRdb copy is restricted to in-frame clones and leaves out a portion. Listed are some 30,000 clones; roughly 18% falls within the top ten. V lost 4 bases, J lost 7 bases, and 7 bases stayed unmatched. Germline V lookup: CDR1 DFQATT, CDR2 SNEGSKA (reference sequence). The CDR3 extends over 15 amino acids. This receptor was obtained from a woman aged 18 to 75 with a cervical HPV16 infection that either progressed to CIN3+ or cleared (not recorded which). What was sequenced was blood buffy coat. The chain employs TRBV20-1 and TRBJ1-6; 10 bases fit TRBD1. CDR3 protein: CSAMSGTGENSPLHF. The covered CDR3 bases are TGCAGTGCTATGTCCGGGACAGGGGAAAATTCACCC.